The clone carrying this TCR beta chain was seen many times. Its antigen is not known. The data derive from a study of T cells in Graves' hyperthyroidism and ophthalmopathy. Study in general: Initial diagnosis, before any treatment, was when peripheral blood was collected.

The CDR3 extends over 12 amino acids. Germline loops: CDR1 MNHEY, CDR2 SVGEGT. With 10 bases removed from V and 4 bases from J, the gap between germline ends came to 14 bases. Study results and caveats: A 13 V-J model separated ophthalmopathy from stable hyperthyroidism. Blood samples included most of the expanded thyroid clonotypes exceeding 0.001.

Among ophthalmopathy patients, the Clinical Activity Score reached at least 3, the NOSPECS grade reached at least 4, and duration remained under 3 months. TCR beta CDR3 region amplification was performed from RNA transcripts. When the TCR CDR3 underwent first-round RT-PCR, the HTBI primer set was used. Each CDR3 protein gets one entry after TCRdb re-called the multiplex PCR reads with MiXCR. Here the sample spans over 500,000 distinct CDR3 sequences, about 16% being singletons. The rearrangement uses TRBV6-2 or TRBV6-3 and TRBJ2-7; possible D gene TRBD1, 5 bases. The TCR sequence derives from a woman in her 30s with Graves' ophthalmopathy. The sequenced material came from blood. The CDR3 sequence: CATAQTEYEQYF. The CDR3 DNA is TGTGCCACCGCTCAGACAGAATACGAGCAGTACTTC.